The 23 T cell receptor beta chains reported below all come from one sample, sequenced in a study of blood T cell repertoires in COVID-19. Some clones are missing from TCRdb's copy, which holds only in-frame ones; the method was immunoSEQ multiplex PCR. The sample contains about 170,000 clones, more than 85% of which appear only once. The sample was peripheral blood. These receptors were collected from a woman of 80 years or more with COVID-19, enrolled during active disease.

The J gene is TRBJ1-2, the V gene TRBV6-5; 11 bases agree with TRBD1. J was trimmed by 7 bases and V by 8 bases; bases with no gene match: 12. Germline V lookup: CDR1 MNHEY, CDR2 SVGAGI. The CDR3 loop spans 15 amino acids. CDR3 protein: CASYAPGQGAGGYTF. Written as DNA, the CDR3 is TGTGCCAGCTACGCTCCCGGACAGGGGGCGGGTGGCTACACCTTC.

The sample holds a few counts of this clone. The rearrangement links TRBV11-2 to TRBJ1-2; no clear D gene. Germline CDR1 SGHAT, CDR2 FQNNGV. Trimming stripped 5 bases from V and 0 bases from J, with 7 bases between. This CDR3 has 13 residues. The CDR3 is CASSVTANYGYTF. The CDR3 DNA is TGTGCCAGCAGCGTAACAGCTAACTATGGCTACACCTTC.

Remarks on this clone: This sample also contains other DNA sequences that code for the same CDR3. The CDR3 bases are TGCAGCTTGGGACAGAACACTGAAGCTTTCTTT. Translating it yields CSLGQNTEAFF. The chain links TRBV29-1 to TRBJ1-1; a possible D gene is TRBD1 (6 bases). The CDR3 is 11 amino acids. The V end was cut by 8 bases, the J end by 1 base, with 8 bases between. The germline V gene has CDR1 SQVTM and CDR2 ANQGSEA.

The chain carries TRBV6-5 and TRBJ2-3; 9 bases align to TRBD2. This CDR3 has 15 amino acids. Germline V lookup: CDR1 MNHEY, CDR2 SVGAGI. Losses at the gene ends were 4 bases for V and 0 bases for J; bases not matched to a gene: 2. CDR3 nucleotides: TGTGCCAGCAGTTCTAGCGGGAAGAGCACAGATACGCAGTATTTT. Residues: CASSSSGKSTDTQYF.

The chain has TRBV7-8 and TRBJ1-1; 7 bases are a match to TRBD1. The V and J ends lost 3 bases and 4 bases, in that order; junction bases with no gene match: 2. CDR3 size: 13 residues. Germline V CDR1 and CDR2: SGHVS, FQNEAQ. CDR3 region: CASSFTGATEAFF. The CDR3 DNA is TGTGCCAGCAGCTTCACAGGGGCCACTGAAGCTTTCTTT.

This chain uses TRBV12-5 with TRBJ2-7; 7 nucleotides match TRBD1. This CDR3 has 17 amino acids. Trimming cost V 1 base and J 2 bases; bases outside gene matches: 11. The V gene's germline CDR1 is LGHNT and CDR2 FRNRAP. The CDR3: CASGLGPTGTATYEQYF. CDR3 DNA sequence: TGTGCTAGTGGTTTGGGTCCGACCGGGACAGCGACCTACGAGCAGTACTTC.

V gene TRBV3-1 (or the pseudogene TRBV3-2) combines with J gene TRBJ2-2; 7 bases are a match to TRBD2. The germline V gene has CDR1 LGHDT and CDR2 YNNKEL (reference sequence). The CDR3 is 17 amino acids. With 1 base clipped from V and 6 bases from J, the junction kept 11 bases outside the gene matches. CDR3 DNA sequence: TGTGCCAGCAGCCAAGGGCCCGCGGGAGTACATCCCGGGGAGCTGTTTTTT. Translated: CASSQGPAGVHPGELFF.

The chain is built from TRBV6-5 and TRBJ2-7, with 7 bases matching TRBD1. Germline values: CDR1 MNHEY, CDR2 SVGAGI. CDR3 size: 15 residues. The trim removed 8 bases at V and 0 bases at J, leaving 10 bases unmatched. CDR3 DNA: TGTGCCAGCGGCGGCGACAGGGCTTTCTCCTACGAGCAGTACTTC. It translates to CASGGDRAFSYEQYF.

The chain has TRBV7-2 and TRBJ2-1; 13 bases line up with TRBD2. V shed 0 bases and J 13 bases; nucleotides not matched to a gene: 3. The CDR3 covers 14 residues. CDR1 is SGHTA and CDR2 is FQGNSA in the germline V gene. In DNA, the CDR3 is TGTGCCAGCAGCTTAGCACTAGCGGGAGGGACTCAGTTCTTC. Translated, it gives CASSLALAGGTQFF.

This chain links TRBV11-2 with TRBJ1-1; 7 nucleotides line up with TRBD1. The CDR3 sequence is 16 residues long. With V trimmed by 4 bases and J by 3 bases, 11 bases remained unmatched. The germline gives CDR1 SGHAT, CDR2 FQNNGV. The chain's CDR3 is CASSWTGGVSDTEAFF. CDR3 bases: TGTGCCAGCAGCTGGACAGGAGGAGTTTCCGACACTGAAGCTTTCTTT.

This chain joins TRBV18 and TRBJ1-2; no clear D. CDR3 length equals 14 residues. The V gene lost 5 bases and the J gene lost 6 bases, with 16 bases spanning the gap. The germline CDR1 and CDR2 sequences are KGHSH and LQKENI. Here the CDR3 DNA reads TGTGCCAGCTCAGCGGATGTCACTTTGCATGGCTACACCTTC. This codes for CASSADVTLHGYTF.

There are a few counts of this clone. This sequence joins TRBV19 and TRBJ1-6; the D gene is possibly TRBD1 (6 bases). V shed 8 bases and J shed 7 bases, with 15 bases lying between them. From germline, CDR1 is LNHDA and CDR2 SQIVND (reference sequence). This CDR3 contains 14 residues. DNA for the CDR3: TGTGCCAGTCGTAGTACAGGGCTAAATTCACCCCTCCACTTT. Translated: CASRSTGLNSPLHF.

J is TRBJ1-2 and V is TRBV28; D remains ambiguous. This CDR3 comprises 13 residues. The V gene lost 2 bases and the J gene lost 2 bases, with 6 bases spanning the gap. CDR1 and CDR2 from the germline V gene are MDHEN and SYDVKM. CDR3 bases: TGTGCCAGCAGTTTACCCCTGAACTATGGCTACACCTTC. This encodes CASSLPLNYGYTF.

The count of this clone is one. The chain uses TRBV5-4 and TRBJ1-2; the D gene is possibly TRBD1 (6 bases). Germline V CDR1 and CDR2: SGHNT, YYREEE (reference sequence). V lost 4 bases and J lost 8, with 18 bases in between. The CDR3 runs 14 residues. The CDR3 region has the DNA TGTGCCAGCAGCCCGGACAGAGATAGGGGGGGCTACACCTTC. Residues: CASSPDRDRGGYTF.

This clone was detected once. V usage is TRBV19 and J usage is TRBJ1-3; 7 positions agree with TRBD1. V was pared by 6 bases and J by 4 bases, with 9 bases of the junction left unmatched. The CDR3 spans 15 residues. Germline assignment: CDR1 LNHDA and CDR2 SQIVND (reference sequence). CDR3 nucleotides: TGTGCCAGTAGCGCCCTAGGGGGCTCCGGAAACACCATATATTTT. Protein: CASSALGGSGNTIYF.

This sequence joins TRBV4-3 and TRBJ2-3; a possible D gene is TRBD2 (6 bases). Germline V gene data show CDR1 as LGHNA and CDR2 as YSLEER. V shed 3 bases and J shed 1 base, with 14 bases lying between them. The CDR3 has 16 residues. Here the CDR3 reads CASSQILGGGTDTQYF. The CDR3 region has the DNA TGCGCCAGCAGCCAGATCCTGGGCGGGGGCACAGATACGCAGTATTTT.

A remark on this clone: The junction does not match germline at one end; this may be a read error. The J gene is TRBJ2-2, the V gene TRBV6-1; D remains ambiguous. CDR1 is MNHNS, CDR2 SASEGT, per germline. The CDR3 spans 17 residues. The CDR3 protein is CASSQALAEADTGELFF. The CDR3 nucleotides are TGTGCCAGCAGTCAAGCCCTTGCAGAGGCGGACACCGGGGAGCTGTTTTTT.

The chain employs TRBV19 and TRBJ1-1; 9 bases agree with TRBD1. CDR3 length: 16 residues. Germline assignment: CDR1 LNHDA and CDR2 SQIVND (reference sequence). V lost 5 bases, J lost 6 bases, and 13 bases stayed unmatched. The CDR3 region has the DNA TGTGCCAGTAGTGGAGGACAGGGGTTTAAGGCCGCTGAAGCTTTCTTT. Protein product: CASSGGQGFKAAEAFF. Full variable domain (missing parts from reference TRBV19 and TRBJ1-1): DGGITQSPKYLFRKEGQNVTLSCEQNLNHDAMYWYRQDPGQGLRLIYYSQIVNDFQKGDIAEGYSVSREKKESFPLTVTSAQKNPTAFYLCASSGGQGFKAAEAFFGQGTRLTVV.

The chain combines TRBV10-3 with TRBJ1-6; 9 bases line up with TRBD1. Trimming took 6 bases from V and 8 from J; bases not matched to a gene: 2. The CDR3 runs 13 residues. Germline V gives CDR1 ENHRY, CDR2 SYGVKD. CDR3 DNA: TGTGCCATCAGCCGACAGGGGGATTCACCCCTCCACTTT. Its protein product is CAISRQGDSPLHF.

This chain joins TRBV6-5 and TRBJ1-2; D possibly corresponds to TRBD1 (5 bases). This CDR3 is built from 13 residues. V shed 2 bases and J shed 8 bases, with 12 bases lying between them. Germline CDR1 MNHEY, CDR2 SVGAGI. CDR3 sequence reads: CASSYGLGGGYTF. The CDR3 region has the DNA TGTGCCAGCAGTTACGGGCTGGGGGGAGGCTACACCTTC.

The genes are TRBV4-1 and TRBJ2-3; 7 bases agree with TRBD1. Germline V gene data show CDR1 as MGHRA and CDR2 as YSYEKL. Trimming at V came to 1 base and at J to 1 base, leaving 5 bases not matched to a gene. CDR3 size: 16 residues. DNA of the CDR3: TGCGCCAGCAGCCAAGTGGCAGGGGGTGGCACAGATACGCAGTATTTT. Residues: CASSQVAGGGTDTQYF.

The rearrangement joins TRBV28 to TRBJ2-5; the match to TRBD2 covers 10 bases. CDR3 size: 16 residues. Trimming removed 5 bases from V and 4 bases from J; junction bases left unmatched: 10. CDR1 MDHEN and CDR2 SYDVKM come from the germline V gene. The CDR3 DNA sequence: TGTGCCAGCAGTCCTCTAGCGGGAGAGGTAGGAGAGACCCAGTACTTC. This gives the protein CASSPLAGEVGETQYF.

This chain uses TRBV14 with TRBJ2-4; D unresolved. Germline V gene sequence: CDR1 SGHDN, CDR2 FVKESK. Trimming shortened V by 0 bases and J by 7 bases, and 7 bases separated the two germline ends. There are 13 residues in the CDR3. In nucleotides, the CDR3 is TGTGCCAGCAGCCAAGATATCGGGAACATTCAGTACTTC. Encoded protein: CASSQDIGNIQYF.